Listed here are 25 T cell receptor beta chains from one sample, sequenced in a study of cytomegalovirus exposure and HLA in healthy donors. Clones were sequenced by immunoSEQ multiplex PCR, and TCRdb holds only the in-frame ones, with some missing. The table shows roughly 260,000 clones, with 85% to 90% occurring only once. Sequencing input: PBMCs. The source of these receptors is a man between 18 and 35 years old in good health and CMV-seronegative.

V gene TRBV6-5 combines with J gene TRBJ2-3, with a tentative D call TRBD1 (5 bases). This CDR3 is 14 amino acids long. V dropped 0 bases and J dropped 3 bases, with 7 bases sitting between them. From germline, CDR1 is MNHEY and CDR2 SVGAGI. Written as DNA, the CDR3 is TGTGCCAGCAGTTACTCGCAGGGTACAGATACGCAGTATTTT. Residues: CASSYSQGTDTQYF.

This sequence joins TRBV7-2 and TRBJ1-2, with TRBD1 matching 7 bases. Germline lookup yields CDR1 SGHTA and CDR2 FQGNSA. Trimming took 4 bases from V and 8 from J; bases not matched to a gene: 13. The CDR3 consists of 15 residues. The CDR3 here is CASSSRQGPRSGYTF. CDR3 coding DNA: TGTGCCAGCAGCTCCCGACAGGGCCCTCGTTCCGGCTACACCTTC.

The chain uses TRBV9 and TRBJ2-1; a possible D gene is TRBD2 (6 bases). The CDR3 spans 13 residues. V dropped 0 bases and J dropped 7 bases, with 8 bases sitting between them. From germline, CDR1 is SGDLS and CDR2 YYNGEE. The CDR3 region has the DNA TGTGCCAGCAGCGTAGGCGGGAATAATGAGCAGTTCTTC. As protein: CASSVGGNNEQFF.

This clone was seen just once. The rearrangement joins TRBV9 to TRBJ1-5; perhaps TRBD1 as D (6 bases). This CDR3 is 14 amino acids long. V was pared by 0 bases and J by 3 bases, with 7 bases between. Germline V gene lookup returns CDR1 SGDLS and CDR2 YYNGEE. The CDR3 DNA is TGTGCCAGCAGCGTAGGGACAGACAATCAGCCCCAGCATTTT. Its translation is CASSVGTDNQPQHF.

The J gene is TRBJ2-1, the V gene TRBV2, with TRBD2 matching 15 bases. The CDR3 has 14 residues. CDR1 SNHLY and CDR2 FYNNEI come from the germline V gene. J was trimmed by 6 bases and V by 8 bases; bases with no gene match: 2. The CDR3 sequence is CASQGLAGGNEQFF. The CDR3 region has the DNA TGTGCCAGCCAGGGACTAGCGGGAGGCAATGAGCAGTTCTTC.

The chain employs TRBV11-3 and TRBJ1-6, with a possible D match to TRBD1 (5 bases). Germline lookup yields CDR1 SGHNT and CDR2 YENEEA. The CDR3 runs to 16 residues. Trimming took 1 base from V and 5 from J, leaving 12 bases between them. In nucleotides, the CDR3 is TGTGCCAGCAGCTTAGTCCAGGGTCGGGATAATTCACCCCTCCACTTT. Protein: CASSLVQGRDNSPLHF.

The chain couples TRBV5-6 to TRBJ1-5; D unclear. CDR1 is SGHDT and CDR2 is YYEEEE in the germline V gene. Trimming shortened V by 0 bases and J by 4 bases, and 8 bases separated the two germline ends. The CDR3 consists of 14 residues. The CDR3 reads CASSLGRRNQPQHF. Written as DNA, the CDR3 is TGTGCCAGCAGCTTGGGAAGGCGGAATCAGCCCCAGCATTTT. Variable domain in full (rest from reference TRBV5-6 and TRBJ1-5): DAGVTQSPTHLIKTRGQQVTLRCSPKSGHDTVSWYQQALGQGPQFIFQYYEEEERQRGNFPDRFSGHQFPNYSSELNVNALLLGDSALYLCASSLGRRNQPQHFGDGTRLSIL.

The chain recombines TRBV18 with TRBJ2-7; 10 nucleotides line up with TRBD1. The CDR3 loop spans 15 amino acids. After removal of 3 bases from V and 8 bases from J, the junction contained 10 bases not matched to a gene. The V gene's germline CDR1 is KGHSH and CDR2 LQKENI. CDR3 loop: CASSPEWTGGTKQYF. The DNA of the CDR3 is TGTGCCAGCTCACCGGAATGGACAGGGGGAACCAAGCAGTACTTC. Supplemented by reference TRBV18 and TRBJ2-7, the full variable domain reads NAGVMQNPRHLVRRRGQEARLRCSPMKGHSHVYWYRQLPEEGLKFMVYLQKENIIDESGMPKERFSAEFPKEGPSILRIQQVVRGDSAAYFCASSPEWTGGTKQYFGPGTRLTVT.

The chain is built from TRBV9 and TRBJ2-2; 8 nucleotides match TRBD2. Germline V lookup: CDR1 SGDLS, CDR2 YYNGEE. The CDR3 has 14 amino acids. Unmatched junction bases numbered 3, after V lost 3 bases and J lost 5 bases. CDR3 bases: TGTGCCAGCAGCGATAGCGGGGTAACCGGGGAGCTGTTTTTT. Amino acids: CASSDSGVTGELFF.

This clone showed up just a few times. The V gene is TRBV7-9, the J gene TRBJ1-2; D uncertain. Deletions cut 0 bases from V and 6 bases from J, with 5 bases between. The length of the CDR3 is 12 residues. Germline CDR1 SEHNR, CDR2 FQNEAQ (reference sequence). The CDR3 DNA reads TGTGCCAGCAGCTTAGCTCGGGATGGCTACACCTTC. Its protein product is CASSLARDGYTF.

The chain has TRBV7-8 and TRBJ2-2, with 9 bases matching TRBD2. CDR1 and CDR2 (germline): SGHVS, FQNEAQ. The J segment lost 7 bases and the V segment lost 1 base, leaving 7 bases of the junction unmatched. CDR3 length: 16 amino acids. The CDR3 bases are TGTGCCAGCAGCTTAGAATCTAGCGGGAACGTCGGGGAGCTGTTTTTT. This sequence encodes CASSLESSGNVGELFF.

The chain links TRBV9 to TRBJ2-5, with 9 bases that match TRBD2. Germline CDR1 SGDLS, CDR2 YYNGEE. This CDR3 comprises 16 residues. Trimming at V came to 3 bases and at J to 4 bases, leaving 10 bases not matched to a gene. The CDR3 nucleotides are TGTGCCAGCAGCGCCCAAATTCAAGCGGGGGGAGAGACCCAGTACTTC. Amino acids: CASSAQIQAGGETQYF.

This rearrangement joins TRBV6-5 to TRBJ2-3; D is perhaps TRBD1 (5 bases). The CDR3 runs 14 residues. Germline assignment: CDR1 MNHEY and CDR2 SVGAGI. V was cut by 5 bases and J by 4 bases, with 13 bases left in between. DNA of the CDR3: TGTGCCAGCAGTGTGACAGTTCGGCCAGATACGCAGTATTTT. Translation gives CASSVTVRPDTQYF.

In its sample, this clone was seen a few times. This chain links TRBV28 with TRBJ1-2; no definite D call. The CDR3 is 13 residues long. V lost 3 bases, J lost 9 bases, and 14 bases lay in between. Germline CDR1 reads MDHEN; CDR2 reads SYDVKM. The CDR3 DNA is TGTGCCAGCAGTTTCCCTCGGGGAGAGAGCTACACCTTC. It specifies CASSFPRGESYTF.

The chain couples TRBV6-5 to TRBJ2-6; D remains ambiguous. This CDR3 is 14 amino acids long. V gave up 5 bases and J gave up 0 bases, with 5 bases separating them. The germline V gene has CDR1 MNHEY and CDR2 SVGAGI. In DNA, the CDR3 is TGTGCCAGCAGTAGTAGCTCTGGGGCCAACGTCCTGACTTTC. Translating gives CASSSSSGANVLTF.

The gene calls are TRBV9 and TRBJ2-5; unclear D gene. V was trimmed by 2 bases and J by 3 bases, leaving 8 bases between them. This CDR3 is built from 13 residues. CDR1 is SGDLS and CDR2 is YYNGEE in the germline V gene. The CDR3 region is CASSVAPKETQYF. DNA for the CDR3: TGTGCCAGCAGCGTGGCCCCAAAAGAGACCCAGTACTTC.

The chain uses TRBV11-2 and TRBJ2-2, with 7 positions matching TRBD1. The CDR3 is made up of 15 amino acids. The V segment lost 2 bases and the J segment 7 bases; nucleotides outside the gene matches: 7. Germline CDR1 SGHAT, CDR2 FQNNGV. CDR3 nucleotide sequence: TGTGCCAGCAGCTTATCTTCACAGGGGAACGGGGAGCTGTTTTTT. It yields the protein CASSLSSQGNGELFF.

CDR3 region: CASSMGQPPYEQYF. In DNA, the CDR3 is TGTGCCAGCAGTATGGGACAGCCTCCCTACGAGCAGTACTTC. The chain uses TRBV6-5 and TRBJ2-7; the match to TRBD1 covers 7 bases. Germline V gene lookup returns CDR1 MNHEY and CDR2 SVGAGI. The CDR3 totals 14 residues. V was pared by 5 bases and J by 2 bases, with 6 bases of the junction left unmatched.

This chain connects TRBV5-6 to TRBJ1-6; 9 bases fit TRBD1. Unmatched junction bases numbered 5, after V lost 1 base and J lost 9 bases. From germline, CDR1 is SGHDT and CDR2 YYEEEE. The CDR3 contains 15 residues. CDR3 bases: TGTGCCAGCAGCTTGTGGGACAGGGATACTTCACCCCTCCACTTT. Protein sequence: CASSLWDRDTSPLHF.

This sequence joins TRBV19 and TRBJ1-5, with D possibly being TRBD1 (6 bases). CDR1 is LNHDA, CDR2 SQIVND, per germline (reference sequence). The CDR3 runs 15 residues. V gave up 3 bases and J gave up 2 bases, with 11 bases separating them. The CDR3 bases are TGTGCCAGTAGTATCAGGGGTGAGGGCAATCAGCCCCAGCATTTT. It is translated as CASSIRGEGNQPQHF.

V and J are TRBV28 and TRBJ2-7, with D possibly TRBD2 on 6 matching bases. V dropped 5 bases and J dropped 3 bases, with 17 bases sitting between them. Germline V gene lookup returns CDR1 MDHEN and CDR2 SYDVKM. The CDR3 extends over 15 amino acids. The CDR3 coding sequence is TGTGCCAGCAGTCCTGTCGCGGGGATCCTCTACGAGCAGTACTTC. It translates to CASSPVAGILYEQYF.

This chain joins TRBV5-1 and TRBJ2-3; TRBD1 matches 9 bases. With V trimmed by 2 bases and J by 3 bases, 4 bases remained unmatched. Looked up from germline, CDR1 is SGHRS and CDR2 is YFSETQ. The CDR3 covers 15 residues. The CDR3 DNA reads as TGCGCCAGCAGCTTACAGGGGGCTGGGACAGATACGCAGTATTTT. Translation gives CASSLQGAGTDTQYF.

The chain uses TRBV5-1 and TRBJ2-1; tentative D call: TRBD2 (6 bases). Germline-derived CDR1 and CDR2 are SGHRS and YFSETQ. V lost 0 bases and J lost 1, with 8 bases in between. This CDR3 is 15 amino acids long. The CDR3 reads CASSLGRESYNEQFF. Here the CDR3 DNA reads TGCGCCAGCAGCTTGGGGCGGGAATCCTACAATGAGCAGTTCTTC.

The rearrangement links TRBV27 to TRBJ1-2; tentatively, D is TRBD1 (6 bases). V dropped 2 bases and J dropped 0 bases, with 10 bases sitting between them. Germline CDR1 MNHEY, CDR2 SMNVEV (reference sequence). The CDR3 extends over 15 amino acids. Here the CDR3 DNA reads TGTGCCAGCAGTTTACAAGGGGGACCTAACTATGGCTACACCTTC. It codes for CASSLQGGPNYGYTF.

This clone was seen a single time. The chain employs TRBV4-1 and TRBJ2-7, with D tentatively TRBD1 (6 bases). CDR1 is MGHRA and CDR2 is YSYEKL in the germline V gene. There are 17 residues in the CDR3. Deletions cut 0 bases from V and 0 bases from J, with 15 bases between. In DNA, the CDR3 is TGCGCCAGCAGCCAAGATAGGATGGCAGGGGCCTCCTACGAGCAGTACTTC. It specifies CASSQDRMAGASYEQYF.